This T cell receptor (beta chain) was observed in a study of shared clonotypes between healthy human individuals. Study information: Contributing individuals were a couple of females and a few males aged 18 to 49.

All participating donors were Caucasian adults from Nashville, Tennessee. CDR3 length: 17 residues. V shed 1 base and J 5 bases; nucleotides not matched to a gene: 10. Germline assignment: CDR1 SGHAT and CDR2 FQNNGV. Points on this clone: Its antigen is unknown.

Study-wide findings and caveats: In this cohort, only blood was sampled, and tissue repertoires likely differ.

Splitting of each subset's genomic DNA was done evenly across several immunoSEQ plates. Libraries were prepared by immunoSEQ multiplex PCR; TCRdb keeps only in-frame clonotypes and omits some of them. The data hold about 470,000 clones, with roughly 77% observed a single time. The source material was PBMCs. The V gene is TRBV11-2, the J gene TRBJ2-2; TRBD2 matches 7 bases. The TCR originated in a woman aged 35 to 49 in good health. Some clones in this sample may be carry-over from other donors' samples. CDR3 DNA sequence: TGTGCCAGCAGCTTAGGAGCGGGCGGGAGTGGAACCGGGGAGCTGTTTTTT. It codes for CASSLGAGGSGTGELFF.